This T cell receptor beta chain is from a study of shared T cell receptors in the human thymus. Data came from immunoSEQ multiplex PCR; TCRdb stores just in-frame clones and leaves some out. The table includes roughly 710,000 clones, 70% to 90% detected once. In germline, CDR1 is ENHRY, CDR2 SYGVKD. The CDR3 covers 13 residues. V was cut by 10 bases and J by 0 bases, with 12 bases left in between. This same sample was also taken into another study, of human thymus T cells. That investigation notes: Related research has reported that thymic repertoires overlap highly among unrelated individuals.

V and J are TRBV10-3 and TRBJ1-1; no firm D call. The sequenced material came from thymocytes. This receptor was obtained from a girl under three years old with a congenital heart defect. CDR3 sequence: CATNLGVNTEAFF. CDR3 DNA sequence: TGTGCCACTAATTTGGGAGTGAACACTGAAGCTTTCTTT.